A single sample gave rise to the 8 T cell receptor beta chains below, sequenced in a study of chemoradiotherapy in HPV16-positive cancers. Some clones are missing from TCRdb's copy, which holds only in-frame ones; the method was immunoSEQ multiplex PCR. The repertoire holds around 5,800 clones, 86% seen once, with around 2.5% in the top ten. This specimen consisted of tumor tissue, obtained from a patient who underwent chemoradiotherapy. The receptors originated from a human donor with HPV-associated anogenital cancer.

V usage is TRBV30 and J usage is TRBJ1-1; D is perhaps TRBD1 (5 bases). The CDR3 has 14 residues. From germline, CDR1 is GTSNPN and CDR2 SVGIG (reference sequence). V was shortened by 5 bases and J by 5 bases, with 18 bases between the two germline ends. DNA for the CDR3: TGTGCCTGGCGAAGACCAGGGAGGTCGACTGAAGCTTTCTTT. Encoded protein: CAWRRPGRSTEAFF.

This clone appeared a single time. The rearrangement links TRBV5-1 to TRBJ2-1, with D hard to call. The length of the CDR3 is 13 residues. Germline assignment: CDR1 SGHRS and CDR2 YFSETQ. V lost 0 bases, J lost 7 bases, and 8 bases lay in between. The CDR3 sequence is CASSLDAPNEQFF. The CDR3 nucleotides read TGCGCCAGCAGCTTGGACGCCCCAAATGAGCAGTTCTTC.

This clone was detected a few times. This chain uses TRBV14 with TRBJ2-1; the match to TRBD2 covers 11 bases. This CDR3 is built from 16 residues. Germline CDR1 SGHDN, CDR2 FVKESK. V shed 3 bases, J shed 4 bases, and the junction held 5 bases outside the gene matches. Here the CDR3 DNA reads TGTGCCAGCAGCCATGGACTAGCGGGCGCATACAATGAGCAGTTCTTC. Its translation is CASSHGLAGAYNEQFF.

The DNA of the CDR3 is TGCGCCAGCAGCCAAGTCGTACTAGCGGGAGGCGCGAACACCGGGGAGCTGTTTTTT. This encodes CASSQVVLAGGANTGELFF. V and J are TRBV4-3 and TRBJ2-2; 12 bases are a match to TRBD2. The CDR3 covers 19 residues. CDR1 and CDR2 (germline): LGHNA, YSLEER. Losses at the gene ends were 1 base for V and 0 bases for J; bases not matched to a gene: 6.

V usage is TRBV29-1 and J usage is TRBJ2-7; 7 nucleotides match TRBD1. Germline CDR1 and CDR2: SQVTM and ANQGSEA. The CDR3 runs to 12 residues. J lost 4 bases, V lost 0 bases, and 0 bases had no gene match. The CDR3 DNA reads TGCAGCGTTGAAGAGACAGGGTACGAGCAGTACTTC. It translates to CSVEETGYEQYF.

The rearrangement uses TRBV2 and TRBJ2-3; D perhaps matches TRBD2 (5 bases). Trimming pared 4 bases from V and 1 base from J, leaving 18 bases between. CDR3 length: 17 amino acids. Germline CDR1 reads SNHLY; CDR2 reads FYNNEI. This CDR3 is CASSAPPSLGGTDTQYF. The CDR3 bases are TGTGCCAGCAGTGCCCCGCCCTCCCTCGGGGGCACAGATACGCAGTATTTT.

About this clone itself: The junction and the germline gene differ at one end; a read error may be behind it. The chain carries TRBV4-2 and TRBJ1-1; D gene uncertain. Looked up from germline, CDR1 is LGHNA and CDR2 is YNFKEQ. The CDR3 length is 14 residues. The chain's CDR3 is CASSLIEGNAEAFF. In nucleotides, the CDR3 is TGTGCCAGCAGCTTGATTGAAGGGAACGCTGAAGCTTTCTTT.

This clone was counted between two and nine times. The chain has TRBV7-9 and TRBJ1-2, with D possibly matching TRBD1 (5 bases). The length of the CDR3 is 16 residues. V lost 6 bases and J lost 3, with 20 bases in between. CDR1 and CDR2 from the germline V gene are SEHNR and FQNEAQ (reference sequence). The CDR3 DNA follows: TGTGCCAGCAGTCAGCAGGCAGGGACGAGTGACTATGGCTACACCTTC. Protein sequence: CASSQQAGTSDYGYTF.